These 9 T cell receptor beta chains were all obtained from the same sample, sequenced in a study of identical twins' blood T cells (dated by TCRdb to the early 2010s). The method was 5' RACE. TCRdb lists the instrument as Illumina Genome Analyzer IIx. The raw public data were reprocessed by TCRdb itself: fastp quality trimming at Q25, MiXCR clonotype calling, in-frame beta chains only. CDR3 protein sequences are deduplicated, and each keeps its most common genes and DNA. This sample is represented by a few hundred thousand distinct CDR3 sequences; around 30% of them were singletons. The ten biggest clones cover about 6% of the sample. The material sequenced was PBMCs. The origin of the receptors is a woman between 18 and 55 years old in good health.

The chain couples TRBV20-1 to TRBJ1-2, with D unresolved. V dropped 0 bases and J dropped 0 bases, with 8 bases sitting between them. Germline V CDR1 and CDR2: DFQATT, SNEGSKA (reference sequence). The CDR3 runs 14 residues. In DNA, the CDR3 is TGCAGTGCTAGAGAAGGGTCCGCTAACTATGGCTACACCTTC. Translation: CSAREGSANYGYTF.

The chain's CDR3 is CASSFSRDYTPSADTQYF. In nucleotides, the CDR3 is TGTGCCAGCAGCTTCTCCCGGGACTATACCCCCAGCGCCGATACGCAGTATTTT. The chain joins TRBV11-3 to TRBJ2-3; 7 bases are a match to TRBD2. The CDR3 contains 18 residues. Trimming at V came to 3 bases and at J to 6 bases, leaving 18 bases not matched to a gene. The V gene's germline CDR1 is SGHNT and CDR2 YENEEA.

In its sample, this clonotype was seen a few times. The chain carries TRBV20-1 and TRBJ2-1, with D unclear. This CDR3 has 11 residues. The V end was cut by 2 bases, the J end by 10 bases, with 9 bases between. Per the germline V gene, CDR1 is DFQATT and CDR2 is SNEGSKA (reference sequence). CDR3 residues: CSARRLGEQFF. The CDR3 bases are TGCAGTGCTAGACGACTTGGCGAGCAGTTCTTC.

This clonotype has a handful of counts. The chain carries TRBV29-1 and TRBJ2-5; D possibly corresponds to TRBD1 (5 bases). This CDR3 has 13 amino acids. V was cut by 6 bases and J by 0 bases, with 11 bases left in between. CDR1 is SQVTM and CDR2 is ANQGSEA in the germline V gene. CDR3: CSVGGANQETQYF. The CDR3 nucleotides are TGCAGCGTCGGTGGGGCTAACCAAGAGACCCAGTACTTC.

The V and J genes are TRBV7-9 and TRBJ1-3; 7 bases align to TRBD1. Losses at the gene ends were 2 bases for V and 3 bases for J; bases not matched to a gene: 16. Per germline, CDR1 SEHNR and CDR2 FQNEAQ (reference sequence). The CDR3 has 19 residues. CDR3 residues: CASSLPRTGSILYGNTIYF. The CDR3 DNA follows: TGTGCCAGCAGCTTACCCCGGACAGGCTCCATTTTATATGGAAACACCATATATTTT.

Worth noting for this clonotype: This may be a read error, as it is one base from a much larger clone. The chain joins TRBV3-1 to TRBJ1-2; D is ambiguous. Germline loops: CDR1 LGHDT, CDR2 YNNKEL (reference sequence). The length of the CDR3 is 12 residues. In nucleotides, the CDR3 is TGTGCCAGCAGCCAAATGTCCTATGGCTACGCCTTC. This translates into CASSQMSYGYAF.

The sample holds a few counts of this clonotype. The chain combines TRBV6-5 with TRBJ2-7; possibly TRBD2 for D (5 bases). V lost 4 bases and J 7 bases, leaving 23 bases between the germline ends. CDR1 MNHEY and CDR2 SVGAGI come from the germline V gene. The CDR3 is 16 residues long. The CDR3 region has the DNA TGTGCCAGCAGTTCACAACATCGAGGGCTTCCTGGGGAGCAGTACTTC. Translated, it gives CASSSQHRGLPGEQYF.

The chain joins TRBV19 to TRBJ2-2, with 7 bases matching TRBD2. The V and J ends lost 3 bases and 6 bases, in that order; junction bases with no gene match: 7. The germline V gene encodes CDR1 LNHDA and CDR2 SQIVND (reference sequence). CDR3 length: 15 amino acids. DNA for the CDR3: TGTGCCAGTAGTATTGGCGGGAGAACATCCGGGGAGCTGTTTTTT. Protein: CASSIGGRTSGELFF.

This clonotype was counted many times. The rearrangement uses TRBV5-1 and TRBJ2-1, with D hard to call. Germline V CDR1 and CDR2: SGHRS, YFSETQ. This CDR3 has 11 amino acids. V lost 4 bases, J lost 5 bases, and 4 bases lay in between. CDR3 nucleotides: TGCGCCAGCAGCCCGGACAATGAGCAGTTCTTC. Translated, it gives CASSPDNEQFF.